These T cell receptor beta chains were read from a single sample in a study of graft-versus-host responses after intestinal transplantation. This table comes from immunoSEQ multiplex PCR, and its TCRdb copy is limited to in-frame clones, with some not included. This table has more than 100,000 clones, approximately 95% appearing once. These TCRs are of unknown antigen specificity. Material: unstimulated CD8+ T cells sorted from spleen or lymph node cells, obtained before intestinal transplant. The source is a human donor who received an intestinal transplant. The CDR3 runs from the conserved cysteine through the conserved F or W. D genes are given only for firm matches. Not all rows give a size; the values are once, few, many and, for expanded clones, a class.

j_call v_call d_call clone_size cdr3_aa cdr3_nt
TRBJ1-2 TRBV7-9 TRBD1 . CASSYVDRVGGYTF TGTGCCAGCAGCTATGTAGACAGGGTGGGAGGCTACACCTTC
TRBJ2-1 TRBV11-2 . . CASTLGAGATYNEQFF TGTGCCAGCACCCTGGGGGCAGGCGCAACCTACAATGAGCAGTTCTTC
TRBJ2-7 TRBV28 . . CASNPDRRPYEQYF TGTGCCAGCAACCCCGACAGGCGGCCCTACGAGCAGTACTTC
TRBJ2-7 TRBV7-6 . . CASSLTPGYEQYF TGTGCCAGCAGCTTAACCCCAGGGTACGAGCAGTACTTC
TRBJ2-6 TRBV9 TRBD2 . CASSVPIGTGGRPGANVLTF TGTGCCAGCAGCGTCCCTATAGGAACGGGAGGCCGCCCTGGGGCCAACGTCCTGACTTTC
TRBJ1-1 TRBV5-6 TRBD1 . CASSFPGQGYGTEAFF TGTGCCAGCAGTTTCCCGGGACAGGGGTATGGCACTGAAGCTTTCTTT
TRBJ1-5 TRBV6-5 . . CASSPGTAIGWPQHF TGTGCCAGCAGTCCCGGGACCGCGATCGGGTGGCCCCAGCATTTT
TRBJ2-2 TRBV9 TRBD1 . CASSVGLRGQGAGGELFF TGTGCCAGCAGCGTAGGACTCAGAGGACAGGGGGCGGGCGGGGAGCTGTTTTTT
TRBJ2-1 TRBV7-7 . once CASSLGASPYNEQFF TGTGCTAGCAGCTTAGGTGCTAGCCCCTACAATGAGCAGTTCTTC
TRBJ1-2 TRBV9 . once CASSVDRVGQHYGYTF TGTGCCAGCAGCGTAGATCGGGTAGGACAGCACTATGGCTACACCTTC
TRBJ2-7 TRBV4-1 . . CASSQDGSGRRSRDEQYF TGCGCCAGCAGCCAAGATGGGTCAGGGAGGAGAAGTCGGGACGAGCAGTACTTC
TRBJ2-1 TRBV27 . . CASSPPRADNEQFF TGTGCCAGCAGCCCCCCTAGAGCCGACAATGAGCAGTTCTTC
TRBJ2-3 TRBV7-2 TRBD2 . CASSLYSSGSFSDTQYF TGTGCCAGCAGCTTATACTCTAGCGGGAGTTTTTCGGATACGCAGTATTTT
TRBJ1-2 TRBV27 TRBD1 . CASSRTQGARITNYGYTF TGTGCCAGCAGCCGTACACAGGGGGCGAGGATTACTAACTATGGCTACACCTTC
TRBJ2-7 TRBV9 . . CASSVGRLGRSEQYF TGTGCCAGCAGCGTAGGAAGGTTGGGGCGGTCCGAGCAGTACTTC
TRBJ1-5 TRBV28 TRBD1 . CASSGQGDPGQPQHF TGTGCCAGCAGCGGACAGGGGGACCCCGGGCAGCCCCAGCATTTT
TRBJ2-7 TRBV11-2 . . CASSLGTYGEQYF TGTGCCAGCAGCTTGGGGACGTATGGCGAGCAGTACTTC
TRBJ1-2 TRBV7-9 TRBD1 . CASRGQEDGYTF TGTGCCAGCAGAGGACAGGAGGATGGCTACACCTTC
TRBJ1-2 TRBV7-9 TRBD1 . CASSLVSTGGDYGYTF TGTGCCAGCAGCTTAGTGTCGACAGGGGGCGACTATGGCTACACCTTC
TRBJ1-5 TRBV19 . . CASKGLGQGFRQPQHF TGTGCCAGTAAGGGACTGGGGCAGGGGTTTCGGCAGCCCCAGCATTTT
TRBJ2-7 TRBV12-5 . . CASGLVGKGMSSYEQYF TGTGCTAGTGGTTTGGTAGGGAAAGGGATGTCGTCCTACGAGCAGTACTTC
TRBJ2-7 TRBV28 TRBD1 . CASSLRDRVYEQYF TGTGCCAGCAGTTTGCGGGACAGGGTCTACGAGCAGTACTTC
TRBJ2-1 TRBV4-2 . . CASSQDWEESYNEQFF TGTGCCAGCAGCCAAGATTGGGAAGAATCCTACAATGAGCAGTTCTTC
TRBJ2-7 TRBV7-9 . . CASSSGTQYEQYF TGTGCCAGCAGCTCCGGGACTCAATACGAGCAGTACTTC
TRBJ2-5 TRBV6-5 . . CASSPSGETQYF TGTGCCAGCAGCCCCTCGGGAGAGACCCAGTACTTC
TRBJ1-5 TRBV4-1 . . CASSPRDFNQPQHF TGCGCCAGCAGCCCTAGGGACTTTAATCAGCCCCAGCATTTT
TRBJ2-1 TRBV15 TRBD2 . CATSRGITSGTKPEQFF TGTGCCACCAGCAGAGGGATCACTAGCGGGACGAAACCAGAGCAGTTCTTC
TRBJ2-3 TRBV27 . . CASSYPGDTQYF TGTGCCAGCAGTTATCCGGGGGATACGCAGTATTTT
TRBJ1-5 TRBV7-9 TRBD1 . CASSGGQGLDQPQHF TGTGCCAGCAGCGGGGGACAGGGTCTGGATCAGCCCCAGCATTTT
TRBJ1-5 TRBV19 . . CASSISGRGGNQPQHF TGTGCCAGTAGTATATCGGGCCGAGGGGGCAATCAGCCCCAGCATTTT
TRBJ1-1 TRBV9 . . CASSVVVNTEAFF TGTGCCAGCAGCGTAGTAGTGAACACTGAAGCTTTCTTT
TRBJ1-2 TRBV28 . . CASSPNGNYGYTF TGTGCCAGCAGTCCCAACGGGAACTATGGCTACACCTTC
TRBJ2-7 TRBV2 . . CASTQQRSYEQYF TGTGCCAGCACCCAACAGAGATCCTACGAGCAGTACTTC
TRBJ1-4 TRBV15 . . CATSNPTDGATNEKLFF TGTGCCACCAGCAACCCGACGGACGGGGCAACTAATGAAAAACTGTTTTTT
TRBJ1-1 TRBV2 . . CASRGDLGFDTEAFF TGTGCCAGCAGGGGGGATTTGGGTTTCGACACTGAAGCTTTCTTT
TRBJ2-7 TRBV5-1 . . CASSLLPGYEQYF TGCGCCAGCAGCTTGTTGCCAGGATACGAGCAGTACTTC